The present TCR beta chain was sequenced within a study of Ad26.COV2.S vaccination and SARS-CoV-2 variants. Study in general: The trial was COV1001 and the donor's arm was Ad26.COV2.S. Doses of Ad26.COV2.S were injected into muscle once or twice, 56 days apart. Study results and limitations: Placebo recipients and vaccine recipients were similar in non-spike TCR breadth. Relative to placebo recipients, vaccine recipients exhibited elevated spike-specific TCR breadth.

Repertoires were generated with immunoSEQ multiplex PCR, while TCRdb's copy carries only in-frame clones and drops some. Here the sample spans about 260,000 clones, 70% to 90% being singletons. Treatment denoted: approximately 18 received Ad26.COV2.S at low or high dose, single or two shots; five or six received placebo; per-sample allocation not given. Sample collection was performed on day 63 after the first vaccine or placebo injection. The CDR3 runs 11 residues. Germline values: CDR1 MNHEY, CDR2 SVGAGI. V lost 11 bases and J lost 7; bases outside the gene matches: 7. On this clone: What it recognizes is unknown.

This specimen was peripheral blood, taken in a trial of Ad26.COV2.S vaccine versus placebo. J is TRBJ1-2 and V is TRBV6-5, with 7 bases identical to TRBD1. This TCR was sampled from a person aged 18-60 years who received the Ad26.COV2.S COVID-19 vaccine or a placebo. The CDR3 nucleotides read TGTGCCGGAGGGACAGCCAGTGGCTACACCTTC. It translates to CAGGTASGYTF.